Sequencing of this T cell receptor (beta chain) was carried out in a study of blood T cell repertoires in COVID-19. Study-level information: Spain, Italy and the United States supplied samples that represented acute and convalescent COVID-19.

This CDR3 region has 11 residues. Per the germline V gene, CDR1 is DFQATT and CDR2 is SNEGSKA (reference sequence). Deletions cut 6 bases from V and 4 bases from J, with 7 bases between. Original handling: Researchers report that nucleated cell counts were estimated from reference gene primer amplification. Repertoires were generated with immunoSEQ multiplex PCR, while TCRdb's copy carries only in-frame clones and drops some. V, J and clone size were drawn from that table, and D and trimming were deduced from the DNA. In the table there are 390,000 or so clones, nearly 90% of which are singletons. V usage is TRBV20-1 and J usage is TRBJ1-5; no definite D call. The TCR was taken from a man between 18 and 35 years old with active or convalescent COVID-19. Sequenced input: peripheral blood. As DNA, the CDR3 is TGCAGTGCCGCAGATAATCAGCCCCAGCATTTT. The encoded protein is CSAADNQPQHF.